This T cell receptor (beta chain) was documented in a study of CD8 T cells in ankylosing spondylitis. In the case of this clonotype: The antigen is not known.

V was pared by 4 bases and J by 2 bases, with 15 bases between. CDR1 is MDHEN and CDR2 is SYDVKM in the germline V gene. CDR3 length: 15 amino acids. Study results and caveats: Significant enrichment of disease-linked clones was reported in matched ankylosing spondylitis synovial fluid. Several of the motif variants were reported before in synovial fluid and blood from reactive arthritis. Ankylosing spondylitis blood appeared to be characterized by a TCR beta motif of several highly homologous variants.

Making the TCR beta libraries involved quantitative 5'-RACE with molecular barcodes. TCRdb itself ran the 5' RACE reads through MiXCR, one entry per CDR3 protein. The sample contains about 130,000 distinct CDR3 sequences, 17% of which appear only once. The sequence derives from a male donor with ankylosing spondylitis. Sequencing used blood, either unsorted or a sorted T cell fraction (not recorded which). The V call is TRBV28, the J call TRBJ2-7; possible D gene TRBD1, 6 bases. For the CDR3, the DNA is TGTGCCAGCAGTTCCCAGGGGCTAGGGCCCTACGAGCAGTACTTC. Protein product: CASSSQGLGPYEQYF.